Each of the 27 T cell receptor beta chains below was sequenced from the same sample in a study of T cell responses to AZD1222 COVID-19 vaccine. Method: immunoSEQ multiplex PCR; TCRdb's copy keeps in-frame clones and lacks some. The sample holds more than 120,000 clones, roughly nine tenths seen once. Sequencing was performed on peripheral blood, taken 28 days after the second AZD1222 dose. All receptors derive from an adult who received the AZD1222 COVID-19 vaccine.

This chain uses TRBV6-5 with TRBJ2-7; D could derive from TRBD1 or TRBD2 (6 bases each). Germline V lookup: CDR1 MNHEY, CDR2 SVGAGI. CDR3 length: 15 amino acids. The germline V and J ends were trimmed by 0 bases and 4 bases, with 13 bases remaining between them. The chain's CDR3 is CASSYSGGINYEQYF. CDR3 coding DNA: TGTGCCAGCAGTTACTCCGGGGGCATAAATTACGAGCAGTACTTC.

This chain links TRBV15 with TRBJ2-1; 7 bases are shared with TRBD1. J gave up 4 bases and V 1 base, and 4 bases lay outside the gene matches. The CDR3 is 15 amino acids. The germline CDR1 and CDR2 sequences are LNHNV and YYDKDF (reference sequence). CDR3 amino acids: CATSRVGTAYNEQFF. The CDR3 nucleotides are TGTGCCACCAGCAGAGTGGGGACAGCTTACAATGAGCAGTTCTTC.

The chain is built from TRBV19 and TRBJ1-6; 8 positions agree with TRBD1. V was pared by 6 bases and J by 9 bases, with 16 bases of the junction left unmatched. This CDR3 contains 17 residues. The germline V gene has CDR1 LNHDA and CDR2 SQIVND (reference sequence). CDR3 in amino acids: CASSQLALDREGSPLHF. The CDR3, as DNA: TGTGCCAGTAGCCAGTTGGCTCTGGACAGGGAAGGTTCACCCCTCCACTTT.

CDR3 in DNA: TGTGCCAGCAGTTTTTTGGGACAGGGGGAAGAGACCCAGTACTTC. Amino acids: CASSFLGQGEETQYF. The rearrangement joins TRBV27 to TRBJ2-5; 11 bases fit TRBD1. The CDR3 sequence is 15 residues long. Germline V gene sequence: CDR1 MNHEY, CDR2 SMNVEV (reference sequence). V was pared by 3 bases and J by 3 bases, with 3 bases of the junction left unmatched.

This clone was found a few times. This chain links TRBV5-4 with TRBJ2-3; D remains unclear. V dropped 4 bases and J dropped 0 bases, with 9 bases sitting between them. Germline V lookup: CDR1 SGHNT, CDR2 YYREEE (reference sequence). The CDR3 is 14 residues long. CDR3 residues: CASSARSSTDTQYF. CDR3 DNA: TGTGCCAGCAGCGCACGAAGTAGCACAGATACGCAGTATTTT.

The chain recombines TRBV7-3 with TRBJ2-2; no clear D gene. The germline V gene has CDR1 SGHTA and CDR2 FQGTGA. This CDR3 contains 14 residues. The V and J ends lost 1 base and 4 bases respectively, with 7 bases between them. CDR3 loop: CASSLIGFTGELFF. The CDR3 bases are TGTGCCAGCAGCTTAATTGGGTTCACCGGGGAGCTGTTTTTT.

The chain recombines TRBV28 with TRBJ2-7; TRBD1 is a possible D gene (6 bases). Trimming shortened V by 1 base and J by 5 bases, and 15 bases separated the two germline ends. This CDR3 is 15 amino acids long. Germline CDR1 is MDHEN and CDR2 is SYDVKM. The CDR3 reads CASSLSGTPTHEQYF. Here the CDR3 DNA reads TGTGCCAGCAGTTTATCCGGGACACCAACGCACGAGCAGTACTTC.

The genes are TRBV2 and TRBJ1-5; 7 bases are a match to TRBD1. This CDR3 contains 14 residues. Germline V gene sequence: CDR1 SNHLY, CDR2 FYNNEI. After removal of 5 bases from V and 5 bases from J, the junction contained 6 bases not matched to a gene. CDR3 DNA: TGTGCCAGCAGTCCCGTCAGGGGGGATCAGCCCCAGCATTTT. Protein product: CASSPVRGDQPQHF.

The chain combines TRBV19 with TRBJ2-5; tentative D call: TRBD1 (7 bases). Germline V lookup: CDR1 LNHDA, CDR2 SQIVND (reference sequence). The germline V and J ends were trimmed by 4 bases and 5 bases, with 8 bases remaining between them. This CDR3 spans 12 amino acids. The CDR3 DNA follows: TGTGCCAGTAGTACAGGGGGGGAGACCCAGTACTTC. It yields the protein CASSTGGETQYF.

The chain links TRBV6-5 to TRBJ2-2; D is unresolved. The CDR3 is 16 residues long. Trimming removed 2 bases from V and 0 bases from J, with 10 bases in between. Germline V gene data show CDR1 as MNHEY and CDR2 as SVGAGI. DNA of the CDR3: TGTGCCAGCAGTTACGCACGGGCCCCGAACACCGGGGAGCTGTTTTTT. Its translation: CASSYARAPNTGELFF.

The rearrangement uses TRBV6-1 and TRBJ1-1; unclear D gene. The V and J ends lost 1 base and 10 bases respectively, with 4 bases between them. The germline V gene has CDR1 MNHNS and CDR2 SASEGT. CDR3 size: 10 residues. The CDR3 is CASSEVRAFF. The CDR3 coding sequence is TGTGCCAGCAGTGAAGTGAGAGCTTTCTTT.

The CDR3 reads CASSQDQMGNTIYF. CDR3 sequence (DNA): TGCGCCAGCAGCCAAGATCAAATGGGAAACACCATATATTTT. V gene TRBV4-3 combines with J gene TRBJ1-3, with D hard to call. The CDR3 length is 14 residues. Germline CDR1 reads LGHNA; CDR2 reads YSLEER. Between the trimmed V and J ends, which lost 0 bases and 4 bases, there was a span of 7 bases.

This chain links TRBV27 with TRBJ2-1; 15 bases align to TRBD2. After removal of 6 bases from V and 10 bases from J, the junction contained 4 bases not matched to a gene. Germline V gene lookup returns CDR1 MNHEY and CDR2 SMNVEV (reference sequence). CDR3 length: 14 residues. The CDR3 loop reads CASSYGLAGGEQFF. The CDR3 nucleotides are TGTGCCAGCAGCTATGGACTAGCGGGAGGGGAGCAGTTCTTC.

The chain couples TRBV2 to TRBJ2-7; 9 nucleotides match TRBD2. CDR3 length equals 12 residues. CDR1 is SNHLY and CDR2 is FYNNEI in the germline V gene. Germline trimming cut 8 bases from V and 3 bases from J; bases unmatched to any gene: 2. The CDR3 loop is CASAGGVYEQYF. The CDR3 DNA sequence: TGTGCCAGCGCGGGGGGGGTCTACGAGCAGTACTTC.

The chain employs TRBV2 and TRBJ2-4; tentative D call: TRBD1 (5 bases). V was trimmed by 6 bases and J by 0 bases, leaving 18 bases between them. Germline V gene lookup returns CDR1 SNHLY and CDR2 FYNNEI. CDR3 length: 17 amino acids. CDR3 sequence: CASSQRLQEKAKNIQYF. Written as DNA, the CDR3 is TGTGCCAGCAGCCAACGCTTACAGGAGAAAGCCAAAAACATTCAGTACTTC. The whole variable domain, remainder taken from reference TRBV2 and TRBJ2-4, is EPEVTQTPSHQVTQMGQEVILRCVPISNHLYFYWYRQILGQKVEFLVSFYNNEISEKSEIFDDQFSVERPDGSNFTLKIRSTKLEDSAMYFCASSQRLQEKAKNIQYFGAGTRLSVL.

The rearrangement uses TRBV28 and TRBJ2-7, with 8 positions matching TRBD1. V dropped 7 bases and J dropped 1; count of bases not matched to a gene: 6. The germline V gene has CDR1 MDHEN and CDR2 SYDVKM. This CDR3 comprises 14 residues. CDR3 DNA: TGTGCCAGCAAGACAGGGGCAAGGTCCTACGAGCAGTACTTC. Translating gives CASKTGARSYEQYF.

This clone was found once. J is TRBJ2-1 and V is TRBV30, with a tentative D call TRBD2 (5 bases). The CDR3 spans 12 residues. Germline V gene lookup returns CDR1 GTSNPN and CDR2 SVGIG (reference sequence). V dropped 1 base and J dropped 8 bases, with 9 bases sitting between them. The CDR3 sequence is CAWSGPDYEQFF. CDR3 sequence (DNA): TGTGCCTGGAGTGGGCCGGACTATGAGCAGTTCTTC. Together with reference TRBV30 and TRBJ2-1, the CDR3 gives the full variable domain: SQTIHQWPATLVQPVGSPLSLECTVEGTSNPNLYWYRQAAGRGLQLLFYSVGIGQISSEVPQNLSASRPQDRQFILSSKKLLLSDSGFYLCAWSGPDYEQFFGPGTRLTVL.

This sequence joins TRBV28 and TRBJ1-2, with D uncertain. The CDR3 runs to 11 residues. Looked up from germline, CDR1 is MDHEN and CDR2 is SYDVKM. V was trimmed by 5 bases and J by 4 bases, leaving 5 bases between them. CDR3 amino acids: CASSTSYGYTF. The CDR3 region has the DNA TGTGCCAGCAGTACCTCCTATGGCTACACCTTC.

The chain has TRBV6-5 and TRBJ1-1, with unresolved D. In germline, CDR1 is MNHEY, CDR2 SVGAGI. V dropped 3 bases and J dropped 4 bases, with 6 bases sitting between them. This CDR3 has 12 amino acids. CDR3 nucleotide sequence: TGTGCCAGCAGTTATCTTGGCACTGAAGCTTTCTTT. It codes for CASSYLGTEAFF.

The genes are TRBV7-9 and TRBJ2-5; 7 nucleotides align to TRBD1. Trimming cost V 4 bases and J 2 bases; bases outside gene matches: 7. This CDR3 is built from 15 residues. CDR1 and CDR2 (germline): SEHNR, FQNEAQ (reference sequence). CDR3 nucleotides: TGTGCCAGCAGCTACCCCGGGACAGAGCAAGAGACCCAGTACTTC. It yields the protein CASSYPGTEQETQYF.

This chain connects TRBV3-1 (or the pseudogene TRBV3-2) to TRBJ1-3; unclear D gene. The germline gives CDR1 LGHDT, CDR2 YNNKEL (reference sequence). V lost 1 base, J lost 6 bases, and 7 bases lay in between. The length of the CDR3 is 13 residues. CDR3 amino acids: CASSQAGENTIYF. The DNA for the CDR3 is TGTGCCAGCAGCCAAGCCGGAGAAAACACCATATATTTT.

The chain carries TRBV29-1 and TRBJ2-1, with TRBD2 matching 10 bases. The CDR3 sequence is 19 residues long. The germline V gene has CDR1 SQVTM and CDR2 ANQGSEA. Losses at the gene ends were 1 base for V and 0 bases for J; bases not matched to a gene: 12. CDR3 sequence (DNA): TGCAGCGTTGAAGTGTACCGACTCAGCGGGAGGGCCTCCTACAATGAGCAGTTCTTC. The encoded protein is CSVEVYRLSGRASYNEQFF.

This clone was counted only a few times. This chain uses TRBV5-1 with TRBJ2-2; 7 bases agree with TRBD2. The CDR3 consists of 16 residues. CDR1 SGHRS and CDR2 YFSETQ come from the germline V gene. The V gene end was trimmed by 4 bases and the J gene end by 3 bases; junction bases not matched to a gene: 9. The CDR3 here is CASSPPAGEDTGELFF. DNA for the CDR3: TGCGCCAGCAGCCCGCCCGCGGGAGAAGACACCGGGGAGCTGTTTTTT.

This chain joins TRBV14 and TRBJ2-1; 13 bases match TRBD2. CDR1 and CDR2 (germline): SGHDN, FVKESK. The ends lost 4 bases at V and 14 bases at J; junction bases unmatched: 14. This CDR3 contains 16 residues. The CDR3 spells CASSPQGLAGLFAEFF. CDR3 coding DNA: TGTGCCAGCAGCCCACAGGGACTAGCGGGGCTATTTGCGGAGTTCTTC. Filled out from reference TRBV14 and TRBJ2-1, the complete variable domain reads EAGVTQFPSHSVIEKGQTVTLRCDPISGHDNLYWYRRVMGKEIKFLLHFVKESKQDESGMPNNRFLAERTGGTYSTLKVQPAELEDSGVYFCASSPQGLAGLFAEFFGPGTRLTVL.

This rearrangement joins TRBV3-1 (or the pseudogene TRBV3-2) to TRBJ2-7; 8 nucleotides match TRBD2. From germline, CDR1 is LGHDT and CDR2 YNNKEL (reference sequence). The CDR3 runs to 14 residues. V shed 3 bases, J shed 2 bases, and the junction held 3 bases outside the gene matches. The CDR3 here is CASSQRTSPYEQYF. Here the CDR3 DNA reads TGTGCCAGCAGCCAGCGGACTAGCCCCTACGAGCAGTACTTC.

The V and J genes are TRBV5-4 and TRBJ2-7; D is perhaps TRBD2 (6 bases). CDR3 length equals 13 residues. V shed 1 base and J shed 3 bases, with 8 bases lying between them. CDR1 is SGHNT and CDR2 is YYREEE in the germline V gene (reference sequence). This chain's CDR3 is CASSLMGGYEQYF. CDR3 nucleotide sequence: TGTGCCAGCAGCTTGATGGGGGGCTACGAGCAGTACTTC.

The V and J genes are TRBV28 and TRBJ2-3; D call uncertain. The CDR3 spans 14 residues. CDR1 and CDR2 from the germline V gene are MDHEN and SYDVKM. V lost 5 bases and J lost 3, with 12 bases in between. The CDR3 bases are TGTGCCAGCAGTCCTATGGCCCGGACAGATACGCAGTATTTT. Translating it yields CASSPMARTDTQYF.